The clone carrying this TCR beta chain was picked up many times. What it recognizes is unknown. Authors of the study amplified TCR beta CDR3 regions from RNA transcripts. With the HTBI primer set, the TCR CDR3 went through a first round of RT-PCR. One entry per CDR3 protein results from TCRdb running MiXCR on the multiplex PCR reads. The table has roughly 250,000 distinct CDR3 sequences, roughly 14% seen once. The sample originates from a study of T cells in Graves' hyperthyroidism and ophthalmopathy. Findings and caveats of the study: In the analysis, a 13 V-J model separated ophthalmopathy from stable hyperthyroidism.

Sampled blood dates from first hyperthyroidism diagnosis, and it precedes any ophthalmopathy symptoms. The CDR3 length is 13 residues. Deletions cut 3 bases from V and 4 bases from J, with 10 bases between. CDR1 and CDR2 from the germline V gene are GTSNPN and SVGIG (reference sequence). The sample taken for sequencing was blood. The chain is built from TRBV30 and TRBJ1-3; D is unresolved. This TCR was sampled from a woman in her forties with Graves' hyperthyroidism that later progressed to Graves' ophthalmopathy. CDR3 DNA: TGTGCCTGGAGCAACCCTTCCGGAAACACCATATATTTT. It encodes CAWSNPSGNTIYF.